This TCR beta chain was captured by sequencing in a study of PD-1 blockade in classical Hodgkin lymphoma. The J segment lost 3 bases and the V segment lost 4 bases, leaving 8 bases of the junction unmatched. This CDR3 contains 15 residues. Germline CDR1 is KGHSH and CDR2 is LQKENI. Clones were read by immunoSEQ multiplex PCR, and TCRdb kept only the in-frame ones, dropping some. The sample lists 25,000 to 35,000 clones, around three quarters seen once, with almost 4% in the top ten. As for time point: cycle 4 day 1 (C4D1), after more than five weeks of nivolumab. Every patient experienced relapse after autologous stem cell transplantation, and brentuximab vedotin exposure varied.

The chain combines TRBV18 with TRBJ2-7, with 8 bases lining up with TRBD1. This TCR derives from a human donor with classical Hodgkin lymphoma. The sequences come from peripheral blood mononuclear cells (PBMCs), collected before the fourth cycle of nivolumab. The CDR3 protein is CASSLGQGGNYEQYF. CDR3 in DNA: TGTGCCAGCTCACTCGGACAGGGCGGAAACTACGAGCAGTACTTC.